This entry features one T cell receptor beta chain sequence. These data come from a study of OX40 agonist ivuxolimab in advanced cancers. Measured with immunoSEQ multiplex PCR; TCRdb has only the in-frame clones, and not every one. Of under 100,000 clones listed, 85% to 90% were seen once; the top ten hold around 0.16%. Germline values: CDR1 MDHEN, CDR2 SYDVKM. V shed 5 bases and J shed 2 bases, with 13 bases lying between them. The CDR3 has 15 amino acids. This TCR derives from an adult with an advanced solid tumor such as melanoma, head and neck, liver or kidney cancer. The chain is built from TRBV28 and TRBJ1-5, with D hard to call. Source: CD4+ or CD8+ T cells sorted from blood, taken in a trial of the OX40 agonist ivuxolimab. The chain's CDR3 is CASSLPGSGNQPQHF. The CDR3 DNA reads as TGTGCCAGCAGTCTGCCAGGCTCGGGCAATCAGCCCCAGCATTTT. Looking up the rest from reference TRBV28 and TRBJ1-5 gives the full variable domain: DVKVTQSSRYLVKRTGEKVFLECVQDMDHENMFWYRQDPGLGLRLIYFSYDVKMKEKGDIPEGYSVSREKKERFSLILESASTNQTSMYLCASSLPGSGNQPQHFGDGTRLSIL.